What follows are 27 T cell receptor beta chains derived from one specimen sequenced in a study of cytomegalovirus exposure and HLA in healthy donors. The PCR was carried out with 60 Vbeta primers and 13 Jbeta primers. Sequencing used immunoSEQ multiplex PCR; TCRdb keeps in-frame clones, though not all of them. The sample consists of some 120,000 clones, around 67% of them appearing once. Sequenced material: PBMCs. The source is a woman aged 40-49 years in good health and CMV-seropositive.

This clone appeared a few times. The chain recombines TRBV19 with TRBJ2-1, with 13 bases fitting TRBD2. Losses at the gene ends were 3 bases for V and 8 bases for J; bases not matched to a gene: 13. CDR3 length equals 18 residues. Germline V lookup: CDR1 LNHDA, CDR2 SQIVND (reference sequence). CDR3 sequence (DNA): TGTGCCAGTAGTATGGGGGGCGGGGGACTAGCGGGGTTCTATGAGCAGTTCTTC. This codes for CASSMGGGGLAGFYEQFF.

The chain links TRBV30 to TRBJ1-2; perhaps TRBD1 as D (5 bases). The V and J ends lost 0 bases and 6 bases respectively, with 14 bases between them. The CDR3 loop spans 14 amino acids. Germline V lookup: CDR1 GTSNPN, CDR2 SVGIG (reference sequence). CDR3 in DNA: TGTGCCTGGAGTGTGAGGCTAGGGGCGAATGGCTACACCTTC. Translated, it gives CAWSVRLGANGYTF.

The chain employs TRBV29-1 and TRBJ1-2, with a possible D match to TRBD1 (5 bases). CDR1 is SQVTM and CDR2 is ANQGSEA in the germline V gene. Trimming cost V 7 bases and J 3 bases, with 15 bases left between them. CDR3 length equals 13 residues. The DNA of the CDR3 is TGCAGCGCTGACGGGGGGGGTTACTATGGCTACACCTTC. It is translated as CSADGGGYYGYTF.

V usage is TRBV5-1 and J usage is TRBJ2-5, with TRBD1 matching over 8 bases. V was clipped by 1 base and J by 2 bases; unmatched bases: 7. CDR1 is SGHRS, CDR2 YFSETQ, per germline. The CDR3 runs 16 residues. CDR3: CASSLSAGGVQETQYF. CDR3 nucleotides: TGCGCCAGCAGCTTGTCAGCAGGGGGCGTTCAAGAGACCCAGTACTTC.

The V gene is TRBV6-1, the J gene TRBJ1-4; D remains ambiguous. V was trimmed by 3 bases and J by 10 bases, leaving 15 bases between them. CDR1 is MNHNS and CDR2 is SASEGT in the germline V gene. This CDR3 is built from 14 residues. The CDR3 DNA sequence: TGTGCCAGCAGTGAGCGGGGTTTGGGCCTAAAACTGTTTTTT. Translation: CASSERGLGLKLFF.

This clone was counted between two and nine times. This rearrangement joins TRBV9 to TRBJ2-3, with a weak D call TRBD1 (5 bases). This CDR3 has 14 residues. Trimming removed 1 base at V and 3 bases at J, with 9 bases between. CDR1 and CDR2 from the germline V gene are SGDLS and YYNGEE. Here the CDR3 reads CASSVPDSTDTQYF. DNA of the CDR3: TGTGCCAGCAGCGTACCCGACAGTACAGATACGCAGTATTTT.

This rearrangement joins TRBV2 to TRBJ2-7, with 7 positions matching TRBD2. The V segment lost 4 bases and the J segment 2 bases; nucleotides outside the gene matches: 8. The length of the CDR3 is 15 residues. Germline assignment: CDR1 SNHLY and CDR2 FYNNEI. This CDR3 is CASSGPLRGAYEQYF. CDR3 coding DNA: TGTGCCAGCAGTGGCCCCCTTCGGGGGGCCTACGAGCAGTACTTC.

The chain recombines TRBV18 with TRBJ2-7, with D possibly TRBD2 on 8 matching bases. V shed 4 bases and J shed 2 bases, with 27 bases lying between them. Germline assignment: CDR1 KGHSH and CDR2 LQKENI. This CDR3 is built from 19 residues. The CDR3 reads CASSQGTVYSGTRPYEQYF. The CDR3 DNA follows: TGTGCCAGCTCACAGGGGACAGTCTATTCCGGGACTAGACCCTACGAGCAGTACTTC.

The chain employs TRBV7-9 and TRBJ2-7; D call uncertain. This CDR3 contains 12 residues. V lost 2 bases and J 2 bases, leaving 4 bases between the germline ends. Germline V gene sequence: CDR1 SEHNR, CDR2 FQNEAQ (reference sequence). CDR3 residues: CASSLQTYEQYF. The DNA of the CDR3 is TGTGCCAGCAGCTTACAAACCTACGAGCAGTACTTC.

The rearrangement joins TRBV9 to TRBJ1-2; 9 bases align to TRBD1. Per the germline V gene, CDR1 is SGDLS and CDR2 is YYNGEE. The length of the CDR3 is 12 residues. V gave up 3 bases and J gave up 9 bases; unmatched junction bases: 3. In DNA form, the CDR3 reads TGTGCCAGCAGCGGGGACAGGGCCAGCTACACCTTC. Translating it yields CASSGDRASYTF.

This rearrangement joins TRBV9 to TRBJ2-2, with TRBD1 matching over 10 bases. Looked up from germline, CDR1 is SGDLS and CDR2 is YYNGEE. Trimming at V came to 0 bases and at J to 4 bases, leaving 0 bases not matched to a gene. The CDR3 is 15 residues long. The CDR3 DNA sequence: TGTGCCAGCAGCGTAGGGACAGGGGGCACCGGGGAGCTGTTTTTT. It specifies CASSVGTGGTGELFF.

The chain couples TRBV27 to TRBJ2-7; the match to TRBD2 covers 11 bases. Per germline, CDR1 MNHEY and CDR2 SMNVEV (reference sequence). J gave up 6 bases and V 6 bases, and 7 bases lay outside the gene matches. The CDR3 is 14 amino acids. The CDR3 DNA reads as TGTGCCAGCAGGTCGGCTAGCGGGAGGTGCGAGCAGTACTTC. Amino acids: CASRSASGRCEQYF.

This chain links TRBV4-2 with TRBJ2-1, with TRBD2 matching 9 bases. Germline V gene lookup returns CDR1 LGHNA and CDR2 YNFKEQ. With V trimmed by 0 bases and J by 5 bases, 5 bases remained unmatched. The CDR3 is made up of 16 amino acids. Here the CDR3 reads CASSQEMRGGDNEQFF. CDR3 in DNA: TGTGCCAGCAGCCAAGAGATGCGGGGGGGCGACAATGAGCAGTTCTTC.

This chain joins TRBV2 and TRBJ1-4, with 8 bases identical to TRBD1. The V segment lost 6 bases and the J segment 8 bases; nucleotides outside the gene matches: 8. The CDR3 is made up of 14 amino acids. The germline CDR1 and CDR2 sequences are SNHLY and FYNNEI. CDR3 protein: CASRQTGVSEKLFF. The CDR3 DNA reads as TGTGCCAGCAGACAGACAGGGGTCAGCGAAAAACTGTTTTTT.

There are a few counts of this clone. The chain combines TRBV10-3 with TRBJ2-7, with TRBD1 identical over 7 bases. This CDR3 has 13 residues. Germline CDR1 is ENHRY and CDR2 is SYGVKD. The V gene end was trimmed by 8 bases and the J gene end by 2 bases; junction bases not matched to a gene: 6. The CDR3 loop reads CAISTGTAYEQYF. CDR3 DNA sequence: TGTGCCATCTCGACAGGGACAGCCTACGAGCAGTACTTC.

The chain recombines TRBV7-6 with TRBJ2-1; 8 bases line up with TRBD2. The germline CDR1 and CDR2 sequences are SGHVS and FNYEAQ. V lost 0 bases to trimming and J lost 0 bases; unmatched junction nucleotides: 1. CDR3 length equals 16 residues. The CDR3, as DNA: TGTGCCAGCAGCTTAGCCGGGGGGGGCTCCTACAATGAGCAGTTCTTC. Amino acids: CASSLAGGGSYNEQFF. Variable domain in full (rest from reference TRBV7-6 and TRBJ2-1): GAGVSQSPRYKVTKRGQDVALRCDPISGHVSLYWYRQALGQGPEFLTYFNYEAQQDKSGLPNDRFSAERPEGSISTLTIQRTEQRDSAMYRCASSLAGGGSYNEQFFGPGTRLTVL.

This sequence joins TRBV6-4 and TRBJ2-1, with 7 bases lining up with TRBD2. Germline values: CDR1 MRHNA, CDR2 SNTAGT. V shed 5 bases, J shed 6 bases, and the junction held 7 bases outside the gene matches. The CDR3 loop spans 14 amino acids. As DNA, the CDR3 is TGTGCCAGCAGTCGCGGCGGGAGCGGCAATGAGCAGTTCTTC. Translating it yields CASSRGGSGNEQFF.

This sequence joins TRBV6-1 and TRBJ2-5; the D gene is possibly TRBD2 (6 bases). Germline V gene data show CDR1 as MNHNS and CDR2 as SASEGT. This CDR3 spans 15 amino acids. V lost 4 bases and J lost 1, with 13 bases in between. In DNA, the CDR3 is TGTGCCAGCAGTGTCGAGCGGGCCTCCCAAGAGACCCAGTACTTC. Its translation is CASSVERASQETQYF.

The chain joins TRBV30 to TRBJ2-7; 7 bases line up with TRBD2. The CDR3 consists of 13 residues. Germline CDR1 is GTSNPN and CDR2 is SVGIG (reference sequence). The V segment lost 7 bases and the J segment 4 bases; nucleotides outside the gene matches: 10. The CDR3 DNA follows: TGTGCCTTTATTATCGGACTAGGGTACGAGCAGTACTTC. Translation: CAFIIGLGYEQYF.

The chain is built from TRBV5-1 and TRBJ2-3; tentative D call: TRBD2 (6 bases). The CDR3 is 15 amino acids. CDR1 is SGHRS and CDR2 is YFSETQ in the germline V gene. The V gene lost 0 bases and the J gene lost 4 bases, with 12 bases spanning the gap. The CDR3 spells CASSLVTGEADTQYF. The DNA of the CDR3 is TGCGCCAGCAGCTTGGTAACGGGAGAGGCAGATACGCAGTATTTT. The variable domain in full, with the rest retrieved from reference TRBV5-1 and TRBJ2-3, is KAGVTQTPRYLIKTRGQQVTLSCSPISGHRSVSWYQQTPGQGLQFLFEYFSETQRNKGNFPGRFSGRQFSNSRSEMNVSTLELGDSALYLCASSLVTGEADTQYFGPGTRLTVL.

Concerning this clone: One end of the junction does not line up with germline, which may come from a read error. Here the CDR3 reads CASSVGSGSGQEAQYF. The CDR3, as DNA: TGTGCCAGCAGCGTAGGAAGCGGGAGTGGCCAAGAGGCCCAGTACTTC. V and J are TRBV9 and TRBJ2-5, with 8 bases aligning to TRBD2. The germline V gene encodes CDR1 SGDLS and CDR2 YYNGEE. The CDR3 is 16 amino acids.

V and J are TRBV2 and TRBJ2-1, with D possibly matching TRBD1 (6 bases). The CDR3 contains 15 residues. The germline V gene has CDR1 SNHLY and CDR2 FYNNEI. Trimming pared 5 bases from V and 0 bases from J, leaving 11 bases between. CDR3 sequence: CASSPRDNSYNEQFF. The CDR3, as DNA: TGTGCCAGCAGTCCCCGGGACAACTCCTACAATGAGCAGTTCTTC.

This clone was seen a handful of times. This chain joins TRBV19 and TRBJ2-7, with TRBD1 identical over 8 bases. Germline assignment: CDR1 LNHDA and CDR2 SQIVND (reference sequence). The CDR3 length is 13 residues. Losses at the gene ends were 4 bases for V and 4 bases for J; bases not matched to a gene: 3. This CDR3 reads CASSRDRTYEQYF. In DNA form, the CDR3 reads TGTGCCAGTAGTAGGGACAGGACTTACGAGCAGTACTTC.

The J gene is TRBJ2-2, the V gene TRBV18; 8 bases agree with TRBD1. This CDR3 has 15 amino acids. Germline V CDR1 and CDR2: KGHSH, LQKENI. With V trimmed by 2 bases and J by 6 bases, 5 bases remained unmatched. CDR3: CASSPDRGIAGELFF. The CDR3 DNA sequence: TGTGCCAGCTCACCAGACAGGGGAATCGCCGGGGAGCTGTTTTTT.

The chain recombines TRBV29-1 with TRBJ1-4; D unclear. The CDR3 extends over 14 amino acids. The V gene lost 4 bases and the J gene lost 13 bases, with 22 bases spanning the gap. The V gene's germline CDR1 is SQVTM and CDR2 ANQGSEA. CDR3 sequence reads: CSVATGGHLKGLFF. The CDR3 nucleotides are TGCAGCGTTGCCACGGGCGGGCATTTAAAAGGACTGTTTTTT.

This chain joins TRBV7-3 and TRBJ1-1; weak D call: TRBD1 (6 bases). CDR1 SGHTA and CDR2 FQGTGA come from the germline V gene. Trimming left V 4 bases short and J 1 base short, with 7 bases between. The CDR3 loop spans 13 amino acids. CDR3 sequence: CASSSQGNTEAFF. CDR3 bases: TGTGCCAGCAGCTCACAGGGGAACACTGAAGCTTTCTTT.

The chain combines TRBV5-1 with TRBJ2-3; 8 positions agree with TRBD1. Germline assignment: CDR1 SGHRS and CDR2 YFSETQ. This CDR3 region has 13 residues. Trimming cost V 7 bases and J 4 bases; bases outside gene matches: 5. CDR3 residues: CASDRGEADTQYF. DNA of the CDR3: TGCGCCAGCGACAGGGGAGAAGCAGATACGCAGTATTTT.